This T cell receptor beta chain was documented in a study of blood T cell repertoires in COVID-19. Study overall: Acute and convalescent COVID-19 specimens originated in the United States, Italy and Spain. PBMCs, B-cell-depleted T cells, or T cells were the source of the cDNA or gDNA that made up the material.

Assay: immunoSEQ multiplex PCR; the TCRdb copy retains only in-frame clones and omits some. The sample records some 150,000 clones, about 87% being singletons. Germline loops: CDR1 SNHLY, CDR2 FYNNEI. Germline trimming cut 6 bases from V and 5 bases from J; bases unmatched to any gene: 5. The length of the CDR3 is 13 residues. Sequencing input: peripheral blood. V and J are TRBV2 and TRBJ2-7; 9 bases are a match to TRBD1. The receptor was derived from a man over 45 with active COVID-19. The CDR3 sequence is CASSIGTGNEQYF. DNA for the CDR3: TGTGCCAGCAGCATCGGGACAGGGAACGAGCAGTACTTC.